This TCR beta chain emerged from a study of CD8+ T cells in alopecia areata (dated by TCRdb to the late 2010s). For the wider study: Treated patients were enrolled in an open-label pilot trial of oral tofacitinib at 5 to 10 mg twice daily for moderate-to-severe alopecia areata. Tofacitinib was administered for 6 to 18 months, and 6 months of follow-up off drug were then conducted to assess delayed response and recurrence. For the treated patients, the SALT score, which quantifies what percentage of scalp surface area is affected, served as the measure of disease severity. The study used high-throughput TCRbeta sequencing to examine T cell clonal expansion in alopecia areata, in both the C3H/HeJ mouse model and human patients. Human TCRbeta sequencing covered scalp tissue and sorted CD4+ and CD8+ peripheral blood T cells from patchy and totalis/universalis alopecia areata patients and healthy controls. Tofacitinib-treated patients had biopsies at baseline and at 4 and 24 weeks of treatment, with a later scalp biopsy in several patients. Scalp clonality was compared across normal scalp (n=4), patchy alopecia areata scalp (n=8), and alopecia totalis/universalis scalp (n=8). RNA was obtained with the PAXgene miRNA kit for fixed scalp, the miRNeasy kit for PBMCs, and the RNeasy kit for mouse skin. Amplification of TCRbeta CDR3 regions was done by immunoSEQ multiplex PCR using 35 Vbeta forward primers and 13 Jbeta reverse primers. Study-level results and caveats: Because the treated cohort was small and included a single nonresponder, larger studies are needed to assess links between baseline CD8+ expansion and response. Resident alphabeta T cells in normal human skin are also sequenced, complicating scalp TCR repertoire analysis, unlike mouse skin dominated by gammadelta T cells. Compared with normal scalp, lesional scalp, particularly in alopecia totalis/universalis, had higher clonality and more expanded CD8+ clones, which suggests antigenic drive. During tofacitinib treatment, many expanded lesional clones stuck around in both scalp and blood, and this persistence may partly explain why relapse happens after treatment is stopped. Compared with mice, TCR sequences shared between patients were less clear, possibly partly because of HLA diversity across the patient population. Scalp clonality and the number of expanded CD8+ clones among the top 100 scalp clones were significantly decreased by tofacitinib.

Sample treatment or condition, as interpreted from the label and publication: oral pan-JAK inhibitor, 5-10 mg twice daily. From alopecia areata patients, peripheral blood was collected along with lesional scalp punch biopsies. PBMCs were separated by density centrifugation and stained for CD3, CD4 and CD8, after which CD4+ and CD8+ T cells were sorted on a FACSAria. This clone was observed a handful of times. The antigen it recognizes is unknown. Base qualities are not at hand, and no much larger clone is one base apart. The receptor library was made with the immunoSEQ multiplex PCR assay. To provide template for TCR sequencing, every sample had RNA extracted and reverse transcribed into cDNA. SuperScript III was used for first-strand cDNA synthesis, primed with a 2:1 mix of oligo-dT and random hexamers. A synthetic immune receptor repertoire was used to assess amplification bias, and residual bias was removed computationally. The authors' pipeline ran thus. Raw reads were preprocessed to remove errors, and CDR3 was defined according to IMGT conventions as the region from the conserved cysteine to phenylalanine. To get clonality, Shannon entropy was normalized by log2 of the number of productive unique TCRs and the result was subtracted from 1. Whether each scalp clone was CD4 or CD8 was inferred by checking scalp TCRbeta sequences against the CD4 and CD8 repertoires from sorted blood. Not all clones reach the TCRdb copy of this immuneACCESS table, which keeps in-frame sequences only. Checked studies attribute under half of the gap to unresolved V genes and leave the rest unexplained. V, J and clone size are those of that table, while D and trimming were read from the DNA. This sample holds tens of thousands of clones; about 70% were observed only once. Of the sample, approximately 15% is held by the ten largest clones.

The TCR comes from a human donor with alopecia areata. Source: CD8+ T cells sorted from blood, taken around week 44, from a patient treated with tofacitinib.

The encoded CDR3 is CSVVSKADTQYF. Read as DNA, the sequence is TGCAGCGTCGTTTCCAAGGCGGATACGCAGTATTTT. The rearranged segments are TRBV29-1 and TRBJ2-3, with no reliable assignment of the D segment. The CDR3 measures 12 amino acids from cysteine to phenylalanine. Solely the CDR3 DNA is kept, with 36 bases framed from the first base. Between the V and J ends, shortened by 6 bases and 6 bases respectively, the junction contains 13 bases. From a lookup of the germline V gene, CDR1 and CDR2 are SQVTM and ANQGSEA.